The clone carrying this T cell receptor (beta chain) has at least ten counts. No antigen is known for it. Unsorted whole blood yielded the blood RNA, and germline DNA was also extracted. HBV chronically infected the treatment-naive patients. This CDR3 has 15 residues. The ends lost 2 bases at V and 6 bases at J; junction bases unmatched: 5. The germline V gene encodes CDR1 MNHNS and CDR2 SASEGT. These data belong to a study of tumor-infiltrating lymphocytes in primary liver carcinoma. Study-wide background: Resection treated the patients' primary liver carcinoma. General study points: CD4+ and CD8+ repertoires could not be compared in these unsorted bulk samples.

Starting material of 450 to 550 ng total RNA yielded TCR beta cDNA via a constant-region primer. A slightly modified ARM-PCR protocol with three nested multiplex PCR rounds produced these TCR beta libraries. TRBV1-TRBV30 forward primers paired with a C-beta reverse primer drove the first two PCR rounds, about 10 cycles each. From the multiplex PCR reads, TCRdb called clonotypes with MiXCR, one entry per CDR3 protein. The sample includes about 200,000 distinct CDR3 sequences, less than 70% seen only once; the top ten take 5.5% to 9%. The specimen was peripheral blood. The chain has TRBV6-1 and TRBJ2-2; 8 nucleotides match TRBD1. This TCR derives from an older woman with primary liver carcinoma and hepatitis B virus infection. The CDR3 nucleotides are TGTGCCAGCAGTGAACGGACAGGGATCGCCGGGGAGCTGTTTTTT. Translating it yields CASSERTGIAGELFF.